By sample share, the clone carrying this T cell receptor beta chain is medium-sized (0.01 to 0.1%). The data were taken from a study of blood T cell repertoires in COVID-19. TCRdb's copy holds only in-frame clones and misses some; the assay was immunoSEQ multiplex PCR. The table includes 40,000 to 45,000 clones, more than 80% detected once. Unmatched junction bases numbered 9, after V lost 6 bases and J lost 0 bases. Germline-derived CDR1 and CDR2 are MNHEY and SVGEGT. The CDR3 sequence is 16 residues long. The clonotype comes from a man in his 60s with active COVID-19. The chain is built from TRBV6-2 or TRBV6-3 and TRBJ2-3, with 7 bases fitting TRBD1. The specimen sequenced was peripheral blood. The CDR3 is CASSPPGQLSTDTQYF. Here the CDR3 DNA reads TGTGCCAGCAGCCCCCCGGGACAGCTTAGCACAGATACGCAGTATTTT.